The table lists the clone carrying this TCR beta chain with a count of one. This entry is derived from a study of blood T cell repertoires in COVID-19. Study details: T cells, B-cell-depleted T cells, or PBMCs supplied cDNA or gDNA.

Methods used by the authors: Cell counts per sample came from amplifying reference gene primers. Profiling relied on immunoSEQ multiplex PCR, and the TCRdb table lists in-frame clones only, not all of them. V, J and clone size reflect that table, while D and trimming were determined from the DNA. The table lists about 260,000 clones, around 90% of them singletons. The CDR3 is 14 residues long. CDR1 LGHDT and CDR2 YNNKEL come from the germline V gene (reference sequence). Trimming left V 4 bases short and J 3 bases short, with 12 bases between. Two negative PCRs, clearance, or symptom resolution were required of recovered Cohort 3 donors.

This chain links TRBV3-1 (or the pseudogene TRBV3-2) with TRBJ1-1; perhaps TRBD1 as D (5 bases). This receptor was identified in a woman in her 50s who had recovered from COVID-19. Input material: PBMCs or T cells enriched from blood (not recorded which). For the CDR3, the DNA is TGTGCCAGCAGCCCACAGGTTTCGGACACTGAAGCTTTCTTT. This gives the protein CASSPQVSDTEAFF.